These 5 T cell receptor beta chains were all obtained from the same sample, sequenced in a study of shared clonotypes between healthy human individuals. Profiled with immunoSEQ multiplex PCR; TCRdb holds only in-frame clones, not every one. Of hundreds of thousands of clones detected, about 96% appear once; the ten largest clones hold approximately 0.32%. Source material: memory CD8+ T cells sorted from blood. The subset denotes: CD45RO+ cells pooled with CCR7-negative TemRA cells. Receptors originate from a man aged 25 to 40 in good health.

CDR3 in amino acids: CASSFLPGQVPRAGNTIYF. As DNA, the CDR3 is TGTGCCAGCAGCTTCCTCCCGGGACAAGTCCCTAGGGCTGGAAACACCATATATTTT. This chain uses TRBV7-9 with TRBJ1-3; D is perhaps TRBD1 (6 bases). CDR1 SEHNR and CDR2 FQNEAQ come from the germline V gene (reference sequence). V was clipped by 3 bases and J by 2 bases, with 23 bases between them. The CDR3 is made up of 19 amino acids.

This clone has a single count. The chain is built from TRBV7-9 and TRBJ2-3; a possible D gene is TRBD1 (6 bases). Germline assignment: CDR1 SEHNR and CDR2 FQNEAQ (reference sequence). The CDR3 has 14 residues. Trimming removed 5 bases at V and 4 bases at J, with 13 bases between. The DNA of the CDR3 is TGTGCCAGCAGCCGCTGGGGACAAGCAGATACGCAGTATTTT. Its protein is CASSRWGQADTQYF. Full variable domain (rest looked up from reference TRBV7-9 and TRBJ2-3): DTGVSQNPRHKITKRGQNVTFRCDPISEHNRLYWYRQTLGQGPEFLTYFQNEAQLEKSRLLSDRFSAERPKGSFSTLEIQRTEQGDSAMYLCASSRWGQADTQYFGPGTRLTVL.

The V and J genes are TRBV28 and TRBJ1-5, with 8 bases identical to TRBD1. This CDR3 has 19 residues. CDR1 MDHEN and CDR2 SYDVKM come from the germline V gene. The ends lost 2 bases at V and 7 bases at J; junction bases unmatched: 19. The CDR3 loop reads CASSLPVDGRGLQRQPQHF. The DNA for the CDR3 is TGTGCCAGCAGTTTACCCGTTGATGGCAGGGGGCTACAGAGGCAGCCCCAGCATTTT.

This sequence joins TRBV27 and TRBJ2-1; a weak D match, TRBD2 (5 bases). Trimming stripped 2 bases from V and 2 bases from J, with 7 bases between. In germline, CDR1 is MNHEY, CDR2 SMNVEV (reference sequence). The CDR3 extends over 14 amino acids. The CDR3 is CASSLGGPYNEQFF. DNA for the CDR3: TGTGCCAGCAGTTTAGGAGGCCCCTACAATGAGCAGTTCTTC.

This clone appeared once. The J gene is TRBJ2-7, the V gene TRBV30; unclear D gene. CDR3 size: 13 residues. Germline V gene sequence: CDR1 GTSNPN, CDR2 SVGIG (reference sequence). Trimming took off 0 bases at V and 3 bases at J, with 9 bases between the two ends. CDR3 residues: CAWSVMLDYEQYF. The CDR3 region has the DNA TGTGCCTGGAGTGTAATGCTGGACTACGAGCAGTACTTC.